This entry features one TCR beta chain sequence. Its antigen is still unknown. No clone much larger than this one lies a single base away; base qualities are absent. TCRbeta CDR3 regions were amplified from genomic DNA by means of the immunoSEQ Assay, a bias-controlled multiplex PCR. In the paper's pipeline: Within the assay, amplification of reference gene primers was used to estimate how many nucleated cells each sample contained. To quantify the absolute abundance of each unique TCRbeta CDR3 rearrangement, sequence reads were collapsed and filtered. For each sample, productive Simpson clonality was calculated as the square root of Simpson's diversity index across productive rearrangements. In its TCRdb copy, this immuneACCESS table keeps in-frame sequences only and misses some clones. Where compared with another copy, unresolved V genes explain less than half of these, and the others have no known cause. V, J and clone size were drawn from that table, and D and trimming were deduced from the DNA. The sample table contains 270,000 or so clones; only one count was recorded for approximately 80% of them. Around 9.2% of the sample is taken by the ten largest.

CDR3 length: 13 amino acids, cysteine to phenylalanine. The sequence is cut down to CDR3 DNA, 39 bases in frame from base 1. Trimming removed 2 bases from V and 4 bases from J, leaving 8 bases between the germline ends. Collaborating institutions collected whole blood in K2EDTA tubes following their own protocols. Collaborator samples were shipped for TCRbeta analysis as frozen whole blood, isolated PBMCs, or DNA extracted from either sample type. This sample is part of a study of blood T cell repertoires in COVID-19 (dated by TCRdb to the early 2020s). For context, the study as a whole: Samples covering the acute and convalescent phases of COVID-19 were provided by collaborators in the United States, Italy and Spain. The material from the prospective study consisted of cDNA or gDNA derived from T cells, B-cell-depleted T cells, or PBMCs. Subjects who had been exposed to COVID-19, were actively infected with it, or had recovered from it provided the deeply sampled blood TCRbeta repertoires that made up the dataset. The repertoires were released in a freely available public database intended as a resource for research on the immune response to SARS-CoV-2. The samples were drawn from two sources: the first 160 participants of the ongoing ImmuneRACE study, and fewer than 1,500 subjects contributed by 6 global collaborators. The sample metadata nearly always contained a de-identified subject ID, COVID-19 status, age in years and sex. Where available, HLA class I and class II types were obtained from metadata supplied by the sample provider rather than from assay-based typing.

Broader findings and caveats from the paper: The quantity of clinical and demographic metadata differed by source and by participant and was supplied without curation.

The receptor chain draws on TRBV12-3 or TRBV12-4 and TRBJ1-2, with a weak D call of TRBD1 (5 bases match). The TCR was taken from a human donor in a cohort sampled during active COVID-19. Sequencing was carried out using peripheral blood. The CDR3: CASSLQGRYGYTF. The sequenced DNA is TGTGCCAGCAGTTTACAGGGCCGCTATGGCTACACCTTC.